One and the same sample provided the 28 T cell receptor beta chains below, sequenced in a study of T cells after yellow fever vaccination. TCRdb redid the calling of the 5' RACE reads with MiXCR, one entry per CDR3 protein. The sample lists approximately 510,000 distinct CDR3 sequences, just over 20% occurring once. Source: PBMCs, taken approximately 22 days after the first yellow fever vaccination. These receptors were obtained from a young man who received the YFV17D yellow fever vaccine.

This clonotype was counted a few times. The rearrangement joins TRBV11-2 to TRBJ2-5; 8 nucleotides agree with TRBD2. With 4 bases clipped from V and 0 bases from J, the junction kept 13 bases outside the gene matches. Germline V gene lookup returns CDR1 SGHAT and CDR2 FQNNGV. The CDR3 runs 18 residues. The DNA for the CDR3 is TGTGCCAGCAGCTCCGTACCTACGCGGGGGGTATACCAAGAGACCCAGTACTTC. This sequence encodes CASSSVPTRGVYQETQYF. Together with reference TRBV11-2 and TRBJ2-5, the CDR3 gives the full variable domain: EAGVAQSPRYKIIEKRQSVAFWCNPISGHATLYWYQQILGQGPKLLIQFQNNGVVDDSQLPKDRFSAERLKGVDSTLKIQPAKLEDSAVYLCASSSVPTRGVYQETQYFGPGTRLLVL.

The sample holds a few counts of this clonotype. The V call is TRBV4-3, the J call TRBJ1-2; D is undetermined. CDR1 is LGHNA and CDR2 is YSLEER in the germline V gene. Trimming cost V 0 bases and J 7 bases, with 15 bases left between them. The CDR3 has 15 amino acids. The CDR3 loop is CASSQDSYDVSGYTF. CDR3 coding DNA: TGCGCCAGCAGCCAAGATAGTTACGACGTCTCTGGCTACACCTTC.

The rearrangement joins TRBV5-5 to TRBJ1-1; D unclear. CDR3 size: 14 residues. Germline V gene lookup returns CDR1 SGHKS and CDR2 YYEKEE (reference sequence). Trimming took 2 bases from V and 0 from J, leaving 8 bases between them. The CDR3 loop is CASSFRRLNTEAFF. Here the CDR3 DNA reads TGTGCCAGCAGCTTCAGACGATTGAACACTGAAGCTTTCTTT.

The chain links TRBV20-1 to TRBJ1-4; tentatively, D is TRBD1 (5 bases). CDR3 length equals 14 residues. CDR1 DFQATT and CDR2 SNEGSKA come from the germline V gene (reference sequence). The V gene lost 5 bases and the J gene lost 4 bases, with 14 bases spanning the gap. The CDR3 sequence: CSALRQPDNEKLFF. Written as DNA, the CDR3 is TGCAGTGCTCTTCGACAGCCTGATAATGAAAAACTGTTTTTT.

This chain uses TRBV3-1 with TRBJ2-5; D is uncertain. This CDR3 contains 14 residues. CDR1 LGHDT and CDR2 YNNKEL come from the germline V gene (reference sequence). Trimming stripped 3 bases from V and 1 base from J, with 9 bases between. The CDR3 sequence is CASSHSEAQETQYF. As DNA, the CDR3 is TGTGCCAGCAGCCACTCCGAAGCCCAAGAGACCCAGTACTTC.

This chain joins TRBV3-1 and TRBJ1-5; no reliable D call. The CDR3 contains 14 residues. Germline-derived CDR1 and CDR2 are LGHDT and YNNKEL (reference sequence). V dropped 0 bases and J dropped 6 bases, with 9 bases sitting between them. In DNA form, the CDR3 reads TGTGCCAGCAGCCAAGATTTCGGCAGTCAGCCCCAGCATTTT. Encoded protein: CASSQDFGSQPQHF.

This clonotype has only a few counts. The chain is built from TRBV14 and TRBJ2-3; D unclear. Germline V gene data show CDR1 as SGHDN and CDR2 as FVKESK. CDR3 length: 15 amino acids. Trimming shortened V by 4 bases and J by 5 bases, and 16 bases separated the two germline ends. The CDR3, as DNA: TGTGCCAGCAGCCCCTCTGGGGTACTCAAAGATACGCAGTATTTT. Residues: CASSPSGVLKDTQYF.

This clonotype showed up just a few times. This chain connects TRBV21-1 to TRBJ2-1. TRBV21-1 is a documented pseudogene. The CDR3 spans 12 residues. CDR3 residues: CASSKRDNEQFF. The CDR3 nucleotides read TGTGCCAGCAGCAAACGTGACAATGAGCAGTTCTTC.

This clonotype was seen more than once but under ten times. The CDR3 DNA follows: TGCAGTGCTACCAGCGGGCCCACAGATACGCAGTATTTT. Translating gives CSATSGPTDTQYF. The J gene is TRBJ2-3, the V gene TRBV20-1, with D possibly being TRBD2 (6 bases). V was trimmed by 4 bases and J by 2 bases, leaving 10 bases between them. This CDR3 contains 13 residues. The germline V gene encodes CDR1 DFQATT and CDR2 SNEGSKA (reference sequence).

The chain employs TRBV25-1 and TRBJ1-6, with D possibly matching TRBD1 (5 bases). V lost 5 bases, J lost 5 bases, and 19 bases lay in between. The length of the CDR3 is 17 residues. Per the germline V gene, CDR1 is MGHDK and CDR2 is SYGVNS. This CDR3 reads CASSPPPGGSDNSPLHF. DNA for the CDR3: TGTGCCAGCAGTCCCCCCCCGGGGGGTTCCGATAATTCACCCCTCCACTTT.

This sequence joins TRBV2 and TRBJ2-3; D ambiguous. Looked up from germline, CDR1 is SNHLY and CDR2 is FYNNEI. The CDR3 spans 13 residues. V lost 4 bases and J lost 5, with 10 bases in between. CDR3 in DNA: TGTGCCAGCAGTGTGATAAAGGGAGATACGCAGTATTTT. Protein: CASSVIKGDTQYF.

The J gene is TRBJ2-5, the V gene TRBV4-2; D may be TRBD2 (6 bases). The CDR3 has 14 residues. CDR1 and CDR2 from the germline V gene are LGHNA and YNFKEQ. Trimming took off 1 base at V and 5 bases at J, with 11 bases between the two ends. Written as DNA, the CDR3 is TGTGCCAGCAGCCAAGGGTCGGCGGGGGAGACCCAGTACTTC. Protein product: CASSQGSAGETQYF.

This clonotype has a count of ten or more. The chain uses TRBV5-1 and TRBJ2-1; D possibly corresponds to TRBD1 (6 bases). Trimming removed 5 bases from V and 9 bases from J, with 21 bases in between. Germline lookup yields CDR1 SGHRS and CDR2 YFSETQ. The CDR3 contains 15 residues. CDR3 protein: CASSTGTLIRGEQFF. CDR3 sequence (DNA): TGCGCCAGCAGTACCGGGACATTGATCAGGGGTGAGCAGTTCTTC.

The table lists this clonotype with a few counts. This chain joins TRBV20-1 and TRBJ2-3; D gene ambiguous. Trimming took off 2 bases at V and 2 bases at J, with 5 bases between the two ends. Germline V gives CDR1 DFQATT, CDR2 SNEGSKA (reference sequence). The CDR3 length is 12 residues. CDR3 region: CSARSATDTQYF. CDR3 bases: TGCAGTGCTAGATCAGCCACAGATACGCAGTATTTT.

The chain combines TRBV12-3 or TRBV12-4 with TRBJ1-2; no clear D gene. The CDR3 is 13 residues long. V was cut by 1 base and J by 7 bases, with 10 bases left in between. DNA for the CDR3: TGTGCCAGCAGTTTAGGGCTTAGTGCTGGCTACACCTTC. It codes for CASSLGLSAGYTF.

This chain joins TRBV7-9 and TRBJ1-1, with 7 bases aligning to TRBD1. The V gene's germline CDR1 is SEHNR and CDR2 FQNEAQ (reference sequence). This CDR3 has 15 amino acids. V shed 0 bases, J shed 11 bases, and the junction held 12 bases outside the gene matches. The CDR3 region has the DNA TGTGCCAGCAGCTTAGCCAGGGGGGCAGTTGTAATCGCTTTCTTT. It translates to CASSLARGAVVIAFF.

The rearrangement uses TRBV7-2 and TRBJ2-7; 12 bases are shared with TRBD2. This CDR3 has 15 amino acids. The germline V gene has CDR1 SGHTA and CDR2 FQGNSA. The trim removed 1 base at V and 5 bases at J, leaving 3 bases unmatched. CDR3 loop: CASSLGSSGGDEQYV. In DNA form, the CDR3 reads TGTGCCAGCAGCTTAGGTTCTAGCGGGGGGGACGAGCAGTACGTC.

The chain links TRBV12-3 or TRBV12-4 to TRBJ1-2; 8 nucleotides agree with TRBD1. V shed 6 bases, J shed 4 bases, and the junction held 13 bases outside the gene matches. There are 16 residues in the CDR3. CDR3 region: CASSASTGAVVYGYTF. The CDR3 nucleotides are TGTGCCAGCAGCGCCTCGACAGGGGCAGTTGTCTATGGCTACACCTTC.

In its sample, this clonotype was seen a few times. DNA for the CDR3: TGTGCCAGCACCCAACCGGGGACAGTAGGCCAAGAGACCCAGTACTTC. Translation: CASTQPGTVGQETQYF. The V and J genes are TRBV28 and TRBJ2-5; 7 bases align to TRBD1. CDR3 length: 16 residues. CDR1 is MDHEN and CDR2 is SYDVKM in the germline V gene. Losses at the gene ends were 7 bases for V and 1 base for J; bases not matched to a gene: 12.

This clonotype came up a few times. The chain recombines TRBV7-9 with TRBJ2-3; 10 bases match TRBD2. The CDR3 spans 15 residues. The germline V gene encodes CDR1 SEHNR and CDR2 FQNEAQ (reference sequence). After removal of 7 bases from V and 6 bases from J, the junction contained 10 bases not matched to a gene. CDR3 region: CASINSAGGEDTQYF. CDR3 bases: TGTGCCAGCATCAACTCAGCGGGGGGGGAGGATACGCAGTATTTT.

This clonotype was observed a few times. V gene TRBV7-2 combines with J gene TRBJ1-6, with a possible D match to TRBD1 (5 bases). In germline, CDR1 is SGHTA, CDR2 FQGNSA. The V and J ends lost 5 bases and 10 bases respectively, with 18 bases between them. There are 15 residues in the CDR3. The DNA for the CDR3 is TGTGCCAGCAGCCGCTTAACGGGGCCGTTATCACCCCTCCACTTT. Amino acids: CASSRLTGPLSPLHF. The whole variable domain, filled in from reference TRBV7-2 and TRBJ1-6, reads GAGVSQSPSNKVTEKGKDVELRCDPISGHTALYWYRQSLGQGLEFLIYFQGNSAPDKSGLPSDRFSAERTGGSVSTLTIQRTQQEDSAVYLCASSRLTGPLSPLHFGNGTRLTVT.

The chain has TRBV5-4 and TRBJ2-7, with 11 bases identical to TRBD1. Unmatched junction bases numbered 6, after V lost 3 bases and J lost 7 bases. This CDR3 is built from 14 residues. Germline V gene lookup returns CDR1 SGHNT and CDR2 YYREEE (reference sequence). This CDR3 is CASSSDRGLGEQYF. CDR3 bases: TGTGCCAGCAGCTCGGACAGGGGGCTGGGGGAGCAGTACTTC.

The chain combines TRBV3-1 with TRBJ2-3, with unresolved D. Germline CDR1 reads LGHDT; CDR2 reads YNNKEL (reference sequence). The length of the CDR3 is 13 residues. Deletions cut 7 bases from V and 3 bases from J, with 11 bases between. In DNA form, the CDR3 reads TGTGCCAGCACCGGCCTGGCTACAGATACGCAGTATTTT. It encodes CASTGLATDTQYF.

This clonotype was counted a single time. The V gene is TRBV20-1, the J gene TRBJ1-2; TRBD1 agrees at 9 bases. Germline V gives CDR1 DFQATT, CDR2 SNEGSKA (reference sequence). The CDR3 is 16 residues long. V shed 5 bases, J shed 0 bases, and the junction held 10 bases outside the gene matches. The CDR3 loop reads CSARGQGSGTNYGYTF. CDR3 in DNA: TGCAGTGCTCGCGGACAGGGGTCCGGAACTAACTATGGCTACACCTTC.

The chain is built from TRBV10-3 and TRBJ2-5; 8 positions match TRBD2. V dropped 9 bases and J dropped 3; count of bases not matched to a gene: 12. Germline loops: CDR1 ENHRY, CDR2 SYGVKD. CDR3 length: 15 residues. The CDR3 region is CAMSWGSGDKETQYF. CDR3 coding DNA: TGTGCCATGTCGTGGGGTAGCGGGGATAAAGAGACCCAGTACTTC.

This clonotype was detected a few times. One junction end does not reproduce the germline sequence, and a read error may be involved. This chain uses TRBV11-1 with TRBJ2-3; 10 bases line up with TRBD2. From germline, CDR1 is SGHAT and CDR2 FQDESV (reference sequence). The CDR3 length is 18 residues. This chain's CDR3 is CASSLAGVTLWGTDTQYF. The CDR3 region has the DNA TGTGCCAGCAGCCTAGCGGGGGTGACCCTATGGGGCACAGATACGCAGTATTTT.

This chain links TRBV5-1 with TRBJ2-1; no definite D call. Trimming pared 1 base from V and 8 bases from J, leaving 16 bases between. CDR3 length: 15 amino acids. Germline values: CDR1 SGHRS, CDR2 YFSETQ. The DNA for the CDR3 is TGCGCCAGCAGCTTGAGGGTCGGGTCTGTGCATGAGCAGTTCTTC. Protein: CASSLRVGSVHEQFF.

This clonotype has a handful of counts. The rearrangement links TRBV5-1 to TRBJ2-7; D may be TRBD2 (6 bases). CDR1 SGHRS and CDR2 YFSETQ come from the germline V gene. Trimming pared 0 bases from V and 5 bases from J, leaving 12 bases between. The CDR3 is 14 residues long. The CDR3 here is CASSLGREKDEQYV. In nucleotides, the CDR3 is TGCGCCAGCAGCTTGGGGAGGGAAAAGGACGAGCAGTACGTC.